The source of this T cell receptor beta chain is a study of T cells in Graves' hyperthyroidism and ophthalmopathy. Study information: Peripheral blood was collected at initial diagnosis, before any treatment.

TCR beta CDR3 sequences were amplified from RNA transcripts. The HTBI primer set was used in a first-round RT-PCR of the TCR CDR3. TCRdb processed the multiplex PCR reads anew with MiXCR; each CDR3 protein has one entry. The repertoire holds roughly 710,000 distinct CDR3 sequences, with approximately 40% as singletons. CDR3 length: 13 amino acids. Germline assignment: CDR1 KGHDR and CDR2 SFDVKD. V dropped 9 bases and J dropped 4 bases, with 14 bases sitting between them. These patients, aged 18 to 65, had recently diagnosed hyperthyroidism lasting under 2 months. Orbital computed tomography and thyroid ultrasound, together with serum TRAb and thyroxine and clinical symptoms, were used for diagnoses. Study results and caveats: The majority of expanded thyroid clonotypes above 0.001 also appeared in blood.

This clonotype has only a few counts. Antigen: not known. The sequencing sample was made of blood. This TCR was recovered from a woman in her thirties or forties with Graves' hyperthyroidism. The chain carries TRBV24-1 and TRBJ2-5; D ambiguous. In DNA form, the CDR3 reads TGTGCCACCCAGGCCGCGGCCGCAGAGACCCAGTACTTC. Encoded protein: CATQAAAAETQYF.